Listed below are T cell receptor beta chains from one sample, sequenced in a study of CD8 T cells in Susac syndrome. MiXCR, run by TCRdb on the immunoSEQ multiplex PCR reads, gives a single entry per CDR3 protein. The sample consists of some 200,000 distinct CDR3 sequences, 95% of them appearing once. The sample taken for sequencing was CD8+ T cells from PBMCs. Receptor source: a human donor with Susac syndrome. Each CDR3 is given with its conserved first and last residue. The order of the fields is clone size, J gene, CDR3 length, V gene, D gene, CDR3 protein, CDR3 DNA. The D gene is left open where the match is weak. Not every row has a clone size; where given, it reads once, few, many or a size class.

clone size: .; J gene: TRBJ2-7; CDR3 length: 15; V gene: TRBV20-1; D gene: .; CDR3 protein: CSARDLTGHPYEQYF; CDR3 DNA: TGCAGTGCTAGAGATTTGACAGGTCATCCCTACGAGCAGTACTTC
clone size: .; J gene: TRBJ2-5; CDR3 length: 15; V gene: TRBV20-1; D gene: TRBD2; CDR3 protein: CSARNPTSGSETQYF; CDR3 DNA: TGCAGTGCTAGAAATCCGACTAGCGGGTCAGAGACCCAGTACTTC
clone size: .; J gene: TRBJ1-2; CDR3 length: 14; V gene: TRBV9; D gene: TRBD1; CDR3 protein: CASSVVGTGNGYTF; CDR3 DNA: TGTGCCAGCAGCGTAGTTGGGACAGGGAATGGCTACACCTTC
clone size: .; J gene: TRBJ2-1; CDR3 length: 15; V gene: TRBV29-1; D gene: .; CDR3 protein: CSALDPESSYNEQFF; CDR3 DNA: TGCAGCGCCCTCGACCCGGAGAGCTCCTACAATGAGCAGTTCTTC
clone size: few; J gene: TRBJ1-1; CDR3 length: 14; V gene: TRBV4-1; D gene: .; CDR3 protein: CASSPRDPNTEAFF; CDR3 DNA: TGCGCCAGCAGCCCCCGGGACCCGAACACTGAAGCTTTCTTT
clone size: .; J gene: TRBJ1-6; CDR3 length: 15; V gene: TRBV6-4; D gene: .; CDR3 protein: CASSEDPNSNSPLHF; CDR3 DNA: TGTGCCAGCAGTGAGGACCCAAACTCAAATTCACCCCTCCACTTT
clone size: .; J gene: TRBJ2-3; CDR3 length: 18; V gene: TRBV4-1; D gene: TRBD2; CDR3 protein: CASSPQVSLAGLTDTQYF; CDR3 DNA: TGCGCCAGCAGCCCCCAAGTTTCCCTAGCGGGGTTAACAGATACGCAGTATTTT
clone size: .; J gene: TRBJ2-3; CDR3 length: 13; V gene: TRBV4-2; D gene: .; CDR3 protein: CASSQDTPDTQYF; CDR3 DNA: TGTGCCAGCAGCCAAGATACACCAGATACGCAGTATTTT
clone size: .; J gene: TRBJ1-1; CDR3 length: 16; V gene: TRBV3-1; D gene: TRBD1; CDR3 protein: CASSQEYDRGNTEAFF; CDR3 DNA: TGTGCCAGCAGCCAAGAATACGACAGGGGGAACACTGAAGCTTTCTTT
clone size: .; J gene: TRBJ1-2; CDR3 length: 13; V gene: TRBV5-4; D gene: .; CDR3 protein: CASSHSGERYYTF; CDR3 DNA: TGTGCCAGCAGCCATTCAGGGGAAAGGTACTACACCTTC
clone size: .; J gene: TRBJ2-1; CDR3 length: 13; V gene: TRBV27; D gene: .; CDR3 protein: CASRFSTRNEQFF; CDR3 DNA: TGTGCCAGCAGATTCTCCACTCGCAATGAGCAGTTCTTC
clone size: .; J gene: TRBJ2-3; CDR3 length: 15; V gene: TRBV7-9; D gene: .; CDR3 protein: CASSQRRGFADTQYF; CDR3 DNA: TGTGCCAGCAGCCAGCGCCGGGGGTTCGCAGATACGCAGTATTTT
clone size: .; J gene: TRBJ1-2; CDR3 length: 13; V gene: TRBV11-1; D gene: .; CDR3 protein: CASSRPAASGYTF; CDR3 DNA: TGTGCCAGCAGCCGTCCAGCCGCTTCTGGCTACACCTTC
clone size: .; J gene: TRBJ1-1; CDR3 length: 13; V gene: TRBV12-3/TRBV12-4; D gene: .; CDR3 protein: CASSWDENTEAFF; CDR3 DNA: TGTGCCAGCAGTTGGGACGAAAACACTGAAGCTTTCTTT
clone size: .; J gene: TRBJ2-7; CDR3 length: 18; V gene: TRBV28; D gene: TRBD2; CDR3 protein: CASSKEKGTSGKVYEQYF; CDR3 DNA: TGTGCCAGCAGTAAGGAGAAGGGAACTAGCGGGAAGGTCTACGAGCAGTACTTC
clone size: .; J gene: TRBJ1-1; CDR3 length: 14; V gene: TRBV9; D gene: .; CDR3 protein: CASSPRQSNTEAFF; CDR3 DNA: TGTGCCAGCAGCCCCCGACAGAGCAATACTGAAGCTTTCTTT
clone size: once; J gene: TRBJ2-5; CDR3 length: 13; V gene: TRBV2; D gene: TRBD1; CDR3 protein: CASTWDRSETQYF; CDR3 DNA: TGTGCCAGCACCTGGGACAGATCAGAGACCCAGTACTTC
clone size: .; J gene: TRBJ2-1; CDR3 length: 17; V gene: TRBV11-2; D gene: TRBD2; CDR3 protein: CASSLGTSGRTNNEQFF; CDR3 DNA: TGTGCCAGCAGCCTCGGGACTAGCGGGAGGACTAACAATGAGCAGTTCTTC
clone size: .; J gene: TRBJ2-7; CDR3 length: 15; V gene: TRBV6-5; D gene: TRBD2; CDR3 protein: CASSYGAGGPREQYF; CDR3 DNA: TGTGCCAGCAGTTATGGTGCGGGAGGGCCTCGCGAGCAGTACTTC
clone size: .; J gene: TRBJ1-2; CDR3 length: 16; V gene: TRBV13; D gene: TRBD1; CDR3 protein: CASSLPGQGLGYGYTF; CDR3 DNA: TGTGCCAGCAGCCTCCCGGGACAGGGATTAGGGTATGGCTACACCTTC
clone size: once; J gene: TRBJ2-1; CDR3 length: 11; V gene: TRBV29-1; D gene: TRBD1; CDR3 protein: CSVQTGHEQFF; CDR3 DNA: TGCAGCGTACAGACAGGGCATGAGCAGTTCTTC
clone size: .; J gene: TRBJ2-1; CDR3 length: 16; V gene: TRBV9; D gene: TRBD2; CDR3 protein: CASSVHRLAGGEEQFF; CDR3 DNA: TGTGCCAGCAGCGTACACAGACTAGCGGGAGGGGAGGAGCAGTTCTTC
clone size: once; J gene: TRBJ1-1; CDR3 length: 15; V gene: TRBV9; D gene: TRBD1; CDR3 protein: CASSAPTGGYTEAFF; CDR3 DNA: TGTGCCAGCAGCGCCCCGACAGGGGGCTACACTGAAGCTTTCTTT
clone size: .; J gene: TRBJ1-5; CDR3 length: 15; V gene: TRBV20-1; D gene: .; CDR3 protein: CSAKDPDRSNQPQHF; CDR3 DNA: TGCAGTGCAAAGGACCCGGACCGTAGCAATCAGCCCCAGCATTTT
clone size: .; J gene: TRBJ1-5; CDR3 length: 14; V gene: TRBV23-1; D gene: .; CDR3 protein: CASSQKSVGQPQHF; CDR3 DNA: TGCGCCAGCAGTCAAAAATCAGTTGGGCAGCCCCAGCATTTT
clone size: once; J gene: TRBJ1-1; CDR3 length: 13; V gene: TRBV27; D gene: TRBD1; CDR3 protein: CASTRTGGTEAFF; CDR3 DNA: TGTGCCAGCACCAGAACAGGGGGCACTGAAGCTTTCTTT
clone size: .; J gene: TRBJ2-7; CDR3 length: 16; V gene: TRBV4-1; D gene: TRBD2; CDR3 protein: CASSQESSGGSYEQYF; CDR3 DNA: TGCGCCAGCAGCCAAGAATCTAGCGGGGGATCCTACGAGCAGTACTTC
clone size: .; J gene: TRBJ1-5; CDR3 length: 12; V gene: TRBV13; D gene: .; CDR3 protein: CASSLNDQPQHF; CDR3 DNA: TGTGCCAGCAGCCTGAACGATCAGCCCCAGCATTTT
clone size: .; J gene: TRBJ2-2; CDR3 length: 18; V gene: TRBV12-5; D gene: .; CDR3 protein: CASGTSWGALPNTGELFF; CDR3 DNA: TGTGCTAGTGGTACCAGTTGGGGGGCGTTGCCGAACACCGGGGAGCTGTTTTTT